This TCR beta chain appears in the sequencing data of a study of blood T cell repertoires in COVID-19 (dated by TCRdb to the early 2020s). Broadly, across the study: Samples from collaborators originated in the United States, Italy and Spain and spanned both the acute and convalescent phases of COVID-19. The dataset comprised deeply sampled blood TCRbeta repertoires from subjects exposed to, actively infected with, or recovered from COVID-19. The repertoires were made available in a free public database intended to serve as a resource for research on the immune response to SARS-CoV-2. The material from the prospective study consisted of cDNA or gDNA derived from T cells, B-cell-depleted T cells, or PBMCs. The samples were drawn from two sources: the first 160 participants of the ongoing ImmuneRACE study, and 1,254 subjects contributed by 6 global collaborators. Where available, HLA class I and class II types were obtained from metadata supplied by the sample provider rather than from assay-based typing. Nearly every sample came with metadata listing a de-identified subject ID, COVID-19 status, age in years and sex. Paper-wide results and their limitations: The quantity of clinical and demographic metadata differed by source and by participant and was supplied without curation.

Each collaborating institution followed its own protocols to collect whole blood in K2EDTA tubes. For TCRbeta analysis, collaborators shipped samples in one of three forms: frozen whole blood, isolated PBMCs, or DNA extracted from either of those sample types. TCRbeta CDR3 regions were amplified from genomic DNA using the immunoSEQ Assay, a bias-controlled multiplex PCR. The study's processing was this. Within the assay, amplification of reference gene primers was used to estimate how many nucleated cells each sample contained. Sequence reads were collapsed and filtered to measure the absolute abundance of every unique TCRbeta CDR3 rearrangement. For each sample, productive Simpson clonality was calculated by taking the square root of Simpson's diversity index across productive rearrangements. TCRdb retrieved this table from immuneACCESS and kept in-frame rearrangements only. Not all clones are present; in checked studies, unresolved V genes account for under half, and no reason is known for the remainder. That table is the source of V, J and clone size, and D and trimming were worked out from the DNA. The sample records approximately 300,000 clones, around 88% of which are singletons. The ten largest clonotypes hold roughly 1.3% of the sample.

The CDR3 measures 17 amino acids from cysteine to phenylalanine. Only the CDR3 region is kept as DNA, spanning 51 bases read in frame from base 1. As encoded in the germline V gene (reference sequence), CDR1 is LGHDT while CDR2 is YNNKEL. Turning to this clone: This receptor's antigen is unknown. The junction does not match germline at one end; this may be a read error.

The material sequenced was peripheral blood. The origin of this receptor is a woman aged 45 to 65 with acute or convalescent COVID-19. Recombination linked TRBV3-1 (or the pseudogene TRBV3-2) to TRBJ2-3; TRBD2 is a possible D gene, resting on 7 matching bases. In nucleotides, the sequence is TGTGCCAGCAGCCAAAGGGGTGAGGGGGGGGACACAGGTACGCAGTATTTT. This sequence encodes CASSQRGEGGDTGTQYF.